This T cell receptor (beta chain) was obtained from a study of cytomegalovirus exposure and HLA in healthy donors. General study results and limits: When analyzed later, a missense DCLRE1C variant was found to be linked to TCR beta V- and J-gene trimming.

The junction had 12 bases not matched to a gene; V was cut back by 1 base and J by 9 bases. The CDR3 loop spans 16 amino acids. The germline V gene encodes CDR1 SGHNT and CDR2 YENEEA. With regard to this clone: Antigen specificity is unknown.

It was with 60 Vbeta and 13 Jbeta primers that the PCR ran. Some clones are missing from TCRdb's copy, which holds only in-frame ones; the method was immunoSEQ multiplex PCR. Of 110,000 or so clones detected, approximately 69% appear once; the ten largest clones hold roughly 3.2%. The receptor comes from a man aged 25-45 years in good health and CMV-seronegative. J is TRBJ2-1 and V is TRBV11-3, with 7 nucleotides matching TRBD1. The specimen was PBMCs. CDR3 residues: CASSLATGLGKVEQFF. The CDR3 DNA follows: TGTGCCAGCAGCTTAGCGACAGGGCTAGGGAAGGTTGAGCAGTTCTTC.